Listed here are 30 T cell receptor beta chains from one sample, sequenced in a study of CD8+ T cells in alopecia areata. cDNA prepared by RNA extraction and subsequent reverse transcription served as the template for sequencing. Some clones are missing from TCRdb's copy, which holds only in-frame ones; the method was immunoSEQ multiplex PCR. This table holds 150,000 to 250,000 clones, 45% to 65% found once. Treatment reported: oral pan-JAK inhibitor, 5-10 mg twice daily. This material consisted of CD4+ T cells sorted from blood, taken at week 4, from a patient treated with tofacitinib. Every receptor here comes from a human donor with alopecia areata.

The V and J genes are TRBV30 and TRBJ2-2, with D possibly being TRBD2 (5 bases). Trimming stripped 5 bases from V and 5 bases from J, with 12 bases between. Germline V gives CDR1 GTSNPN, CDR2 SVGIG (reference sequence). CDR3 length: 13 residues. CDR3 protein: CAWYNRGTGELFF. Written as DNA, the CDR3 is TGTGCCTGGTATAACCGGGGAACCGGGGAGCTGTTTTTT.

This chain uses TRBV29-1 with TRBJ2-6; perhaps TRBD1 as D (6 bases). From germline, CDR1 is SQVTM and CDR2 ANQGSEA. Trimming removed 7 bases at V and 0 bases at J, with 13 bases between. The CDR3 length is 15 residues. CDR3 in amino acids: CSDSGHPSGANVLTF. CDR3 sequence (DNA): TGCAGCGATTCGGGACATCCCTCTGGGGCCAACGTCCTGACTTTC.

This clone appeared a single time. The chain recombines TRBV30 with TRBJ2-5, with D uncertain. The CDR3 totals 11 residues. Per germline, CDR1 GTSNPN and CDR2 SVGIG (reference sequence). The V and J ends lost 7 bases and 1 base respectively, with 7 bases between them. The CDR3 DNA is TGTGCCTTCCGGTTCCAAGAGACCCAGTACTTC. Encoded protein: CAFRFQETQYF.

This clone was seen a single time. This sequence joins TRBV29-1 and TRBJ2-7; no reliable D call. Germline V gene lookup returns CDR1 SQVTM and CDR2 ANQGSEA. The V end was cut by 2 bases, the J end by 1 base, with 12 bases between. This CDR3 is 14 amino acids long. The CDR3 loop is CSVEKRTDSYEQYF. The CDR3 coding sequence is TGCAGCGTTGAAAAACGGACCGATTCCTACGAGCAGTACTTC.

This clone was seen a few times. The gene calls are TRBV28 and TRBJ2-7; D unresolved. The V gene lost 3 bases and the J gene lost 2 bases, with 11 bases spanning the gap. The CDR3 has 14 amino acids. Germline V gives CDR1 MDHEN, CDR2 SYDVKM. In DNA form, the CDR3 reads TGTGCCAGCAGTTTTCCGTTACCCCCCTACGAGCAGTACTTC. Residues: CASSFPLPPYEQYF.

V gene TRBV4-1 combines with J gene TRBJ1-6; D gene uncertain. CDR3 length: 14 amino acids. Trimming removed 0 bases from V and 7 bases from J, with 7 bases in between. Germline V gene sequence: CDR1 MGHRA, CDR2 YSYEKL. CDR3 coding DNA: TGCGCCAGCAGCCAAGAGCAGTGGAATTCACCCCTCCACTTT. Its translation: CASSQEQWNSPLHF.

This sequence joins TRBV15 and TRBJ1-5; the D is unclear. The V gene's germline CDR1 is LNHNV and CDR2 YYDKDF (reference sequence). Trimming shortened V by 8 bases and J by 2 bases, and 13 bases separated the two germline ends. This CDR3 comprises 14 residues. CDR3 sequence: CATGWEGGNQPQHF. CDR3 bases: TGTGCCACCGGGTGGGAGGGAGGCAATCAGCCCCAGCATTTT. Filled out from reference TRBV15 and TRBJ1-5, the complete variable domain reads DAMVIQNPRYQVTQFGKPVTLSCSQTLNHNVMYWYQQKSSQAPKLLFHYYDKDFNNEADTPDNFQSRRPNTSFCFLDIRSPGLGDTAMYLCATGWEGGNQPQHFGDGTRLSIL.

This clone was recorded a few times. The J gene is TRBJ1-6, the V gene TRBV11-2; possibly TRBD1 for D (5 bases). Trimming removed 2 bases from V and 10 bases from J, with 24 bases in between. The CDR3 is 18 amino acids. Germline assignment: CDR1 SGHAT and CDR2 FQNNGV. The DNA of the CDR3 is TGTGCCAGCAGCTTATCTAGGAGACGGGGGGTTGAAACATCACCCCTCCACTTT. The encoded protein is CASSLSRRRGVETSPLHF.

The genes are TRBV29-1 and TRBJ1-2; D is uncertain. Germline V gives CDR1 SQVTM, CDR2 ANQGSEA. The length of the CDR3 is 13 residues. With 7 bases removed from V and 3 bases from J, the gap between germline ends came to 15 bases. The CDR3 DNA reads TGCAGCGCCGTGGTCGTCAGTGACTATGGCTACACCTTC. Translating it yields CSAVVVSDYGYTF.

The chain employs TRBV7-2 and TRBJ1-2; TRBD1 aligns across 7 bases. Germline V gene data show CDR1 as SGHTA and CDR2 as FQGNSA. The V and J ends lost 2 bases and 7 bases, in that order; junction bases with no gene match: 7. CDR3 length: 14 amino acids. The CDR3 DNA sequence: TGTGCCAGCAGCTTACAGAAGGGGGCTGGTGGCTACACCTTC. Amino acids: CASSLQKGAGGYTF.

The chain uses TRBV29-1 and TRBJ1-1, with a tentative D call TRBD1 (5 bases). V was shortened by 4 bases and J by 5 bases, with 17 bases between the two germline ends. The length of the CDR3 is 14 residues. Germline CDR1 and CDR2: SQVTM and ANQGSEA. The CDR3 DNA sequence: TGCAGCGTTGGTCACCGCTGGAAGGGGACTGAAGCTTTCTTT. It is translated as CSVGHRWKGTEAFF.

For the CDR3, the DNA is TGTGCCTGCTCTGGAGGGTCGAACACCGGGGAGCTGTTTTTT. Amino acids: CACSGGSNTGELFF. The V gene is TRBV30, the J gene TRBJ2-2; perhaps TRBD2 as D (6 bases). The CDR3 sequence is 14 residues long. Germline V gene data show CDR1 as GTSNPN and CDR2 as SVGIG (reference sequence). V was pared by 6 bases and J by 0 bases, with 11 bases between.

The J gene is TRBJ1-2, the V gene TRBV7-2; 10 nucleotides align to TRBD1. J was trimmed by 7 bases and V by 5 bases; bases with no gene match: 7. The CDR3 is 14 residues long. Per the germline V gene, CDR1 is SGHTA and CDR2 is FQGNSA. Written as DNA, the CDR3 is TGTGCCAGCAGCCCGGGACAGGGGTCCCGTGGCTACACCTTC. Translating it yields CASSPGQGSRGYTF.

The chain carries TRBV27 and TRBJ1-2, with 8 bases lining up with TRBD1. Germline CDR1 and CDR2: MNHEY and SMNVEV (reference sequence). The CDR3 length is 17 residues. The ends lost 5 bases at V and 3 bases at J; junction bases unmatched: 14. CDR3 protein: CASSTGPGTGLHYGYTF. Here the CDR3 DNA reads TGTGCCAGCAGTACGGGACCAGGGACAGGACTTCACTATGGCTACACCTTC.

The CDR3 coding sequence is TGTGCCAGCAGCTTGACAAGACTAGCGGGGTCCGTTAGTGAGCAGTTCTTC. Protein product: CASSLTRLAGSVSEQFF. The V gene is TRBV5-6, the J gene TRBJ2-1, with 11 positions matching TRBD2. Looked up from germline, CDR1 is SGHDT and CDR2 is YYEEEE. The CDR3 has 17 amino acids. V lost 1 base and J lost 9; bases outside the gene matches: 12.

CDR3 region: CASIAGTGSYEQYF. DNA of the CDR3: TGTGCCAGCATCGCCGGGACAGGTTCCTACGAGCAGTACTTC. The rearrangement links TRBV25-1 to TRBJ2-7; 8 nucleotides line up with TRBD1. CDR1 is MGHDK, CDR2 SYGVNS, per germline. The CDR3 sequence is 14 residues long. V lost 7 bases and J lost 1; bases outside the gene matches: 6.

V is TRBV15 and J is TRBJ1-5, with TRBD1 identical over 8 bases. Germline values: CDR1 LNHNV, CDR2 YYDKDF (reference sequence). The CDR3 extends over 16 amino acids. With V trimmed by 2 bases and J by 6 bases, 9 bases remained unmatched. The CDR3 region has the DNA TGTGCCACCAGCAGATCAGGGGGCGAGGGGAGTCAGCCCCAGCATTTT. It codes for CATSRSGGEGSQPQHF.

The chain recombines TRBV6-5 with TRBJ2-3, with 7 bases that match TRBD2. The CDR3 loop spans 15 amino acids. The V segment lost 4 bases and the J segment 2 bases; nucleotides outside the gene matches: 6. CDR1 and CDR2 from the germline V gene are MNHEY and SVGAGI. The CDR3 DNA sequence: TGTGCCAGCAGTTCCTGGGAGGGGATCACAGATACGCAGTATTTT. As protein: CASSSWEGITDTQYF.

The V call is TRBV30, the J call TRBJ1-6; 7 nucleotides line up with TRBD1. CDR3 length: 13 residues. Germline V gene sequence: CDR1 GTSNPN, CDR2 SVGIG (reference sequence). V lost 5 bases to trimming and J lost 14 bases; unmatched junction nucleotides: 12. The CDR3 loop reads CAWQRSQGESLHF. As DNA, the CDR3 is TGTGCCTGGCAGAGGAGCCAGGGGGAGTCCCTCCACTTT.

The genes are TRBV5-1 and TRBJ2-1; TRBD1 is a possible D gene (5 bases). Trimming stripped 0 bases from V and 9 bases from J, with 10 bases between. This CDR3 comprises 13 residues. Per germline, CDR1 SGHRS and CDR2 YFSETQ. The CDR3 DNA is TGCGCCAGCAGCTTGGGGACAAAGGGTGAGCAGTTCTTC. Translating it yields CASSLGTKGEQFF.

The chain has TRBV30 and TRBJ1-2, with 7 nucleotides matching TRBD1. Germline lookup yields CDR1 GTSNPN and CDR2 SVGIG (reference sequence). V gave up 2 bases and J gave up 7 bases; unmatched junction bases: 7. The CDR3 consists of 13 residues. DNA for the CDR3: TGTGCCTGGAGTATCAGGGGGGCTGCTGGCTACACCTTC. It specifies CAWSIRGAAGYTF. The variable domain in full, completed from reference TRBV30 and TRBJ1-2, reads SQTIHQWPATLVQPVGSPLSLECTVEGTSNPNLYWYRQAAGRGLQLLFYSVGIGQISSEVPQNLSASRPQDRQFILSSKKLLLSDSGFYLCAWSIRGAAGYTFGSGTRLTVV.

A few counts support this clone. The V and J genes are TRBV10-3 and TRBJ1-5; D remains ambiguous. V shed 0 bases and J shed 9 bases, with 6 bases lying between them. The germline V gene encodes CDR1 ENHRY and CDR2 SYGVKD. The CDR3 has 12 residues. The CDR3: CAISESDRPQHF. The CDR3, as DNA: TGTGCCATCAGTGAGTCCGACCGGCCCCAGCATTTT.

The chain is built from TRBV29-1 and TRBJ1-1; no definite D call. This CDR3 is 11 amino acids long. Germline lookup yields CDR1 SQVTM and CDR2 ANQGSEA. With 3 bases removed from V and 7 bases from J, the gap between germline ends came to 9 bases. The CDR3 region has the DNA TGCAGCGTTGACACCGTCGGTGAAGCTTTCTTT. It yields the protein CSVDTVGEAFF.

The rearrangement links TRBV6-6 to TRBJ2-5; D remains ambiguous. CDR3 length equals 11 residues. The germline V gene encodes CDR1 MNHNY and CDR2 SVGAGI (reference sequence). Between the trimmed V and J ends, which lost 6 bases and 7 bases, there was a span of 9 bases. CDR3 DNA: TGTGCCAGCAGCAACGTCGTGACCCAGTACTTC. It is translated as CASSNVVTQYF.

Comment on this clone: Other DNA sequences from this sample encode an identical CDR3 as well. The gene calls are TRBV29-1 and TRBJ2-6, with D tentatively TRBD1 or TRBD2 (5 bases each). The germline V and J ends were trimmed by 6 bases and 4 bases, with 10 bases remaining between them. Per germline, CDR1 SQVTM and CDR2 ANQGSEA. This CDR3 has 13 amino acids. CDR3 in amino acids: CSVVGAGANVLTF. DNA for the CDR3: TGCAGCGTCGTCGGGGCAGGGGCCAACGTCCTGACTTTC.

The chain links TRBV5-1 to TRBJ2-1; D may match TRBD1 or TRBD2 (5 bases each). Trimming left V 3 bases short and J 0 bases short, with 13 bases between. There are 16 residues in the CDR3. CDR1 and CDR2 from the germline V gene are SGHRS and YFSETQ. CDR3 loop: CASSSLGDHSYNEQFF. CDR3 DNA sequence: TGCGCCAGCAGCTCCCTCGGGGACCACTCCTACAATGAGCAGTTCTTC.

This sequence joins TRBV30 and TRBJ1-6; the D is unclear. Per the germline V gene, CDR1 is GTSNPN and CDR2 is SVGIG (reference sequence). V lost 5 bases, J lost 8 bases, and 13 bases lay in between. There are 13 residues in the CDR3. DNA for the CDR3: TGTGCCTGGGCCCCCGGGTCCTATTCACCCCTCCACTTT. This codes for CAWAPGSYSPLHF.

The V gene is TRBV4-3, the J gene TRBJ2-7, with D hard to call. This CDR3 comprises 15 residues. Trimming cost V 1 base and J 0 bases, with 10 bases left between them. Germline V gene sequence: CDR1 LGHNA, CDR2 YSLEER. CDR3 sequence reads: CASSQASQPSYEQYF. CDR3 nucleotides: TGCGCCAGCAGCCAAGCGTCGCAACCCTCCTACGAGCAGTACTTC.

The rearrangement links TRBV7-9 to TRBJ2-1; 8 bases fit TRBD2. The V and J ends lost 3 bases and 4 bases, in that order; junction bases with no gene match: 8. Per the germline V gene, CDR1 is SEHNR and CDR2 is FQNEAQ (reference sequence). The CDR3 sequence is 16 residues long. CDR3 residues: CASSFQSGLGYNEQFF. Written as DNA, the CDR3 is TGTGCCAGCAGCTTTCAATCGGGACTAGGTTACAATGAGCAGTTCTTC.

CDR3 DNA sequence: TGTGCCAGCAGTCGTCAAGCGGGATTTTACGAGCAGTACTTC. It codes for CASSRQAGFYEQYF. The chain carries TRBV27 and TRBJ2-7, with 7 bases lining up with TRBD2. This CDR3 has 14 amino acids. Losses at the gene ends were 5 bases for V and 4 bases for J; bases not matched to a gene: 8. Germline V gene lookup returns CDR1 MNHEY and CDR2 SMNVEV (reference sequence).